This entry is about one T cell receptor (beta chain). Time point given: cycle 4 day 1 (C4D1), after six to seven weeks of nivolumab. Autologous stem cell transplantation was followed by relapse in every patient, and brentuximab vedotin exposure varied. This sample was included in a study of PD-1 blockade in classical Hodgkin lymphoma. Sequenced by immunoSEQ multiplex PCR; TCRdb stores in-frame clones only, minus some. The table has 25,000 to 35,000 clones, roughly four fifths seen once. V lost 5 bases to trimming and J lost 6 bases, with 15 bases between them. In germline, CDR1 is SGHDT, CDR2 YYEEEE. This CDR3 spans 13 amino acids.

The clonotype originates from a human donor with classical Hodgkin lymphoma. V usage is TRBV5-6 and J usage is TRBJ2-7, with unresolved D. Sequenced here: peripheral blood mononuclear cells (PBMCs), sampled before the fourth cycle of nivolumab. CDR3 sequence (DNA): TGTGCCAGCAGGATGGTGGGATCGGGCGAGCAGTACTTC. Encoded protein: CASRMVGSGEQYF.